One sample yielded the 18 T cell receptor beta chains listed below, sequenced in a study of blood T cell repertoires in COVID-19. The assay was immunoSEQ multiplex PCR, and TCRdb's table has in-frame clones only and misses some. Of 300,000 to 350,000 clones detected, 75% to 95% appear once; the ten largest clones hold nearly 7%. The sequencing input was peripheral blood. These TCRs come from a woman aged 30 to 39 with COVID-19, enrolled during active disease.

This clone has more than one count but fewer than ten. This chain uses TRBV7-9 with TRBJ2-7, with D possibly matching TRBD1 (6 bases). V dropped 4 bases and J dropped 3 bases, with 10 bases sitting between them. Looked up from germline, CDR1 is SEHNR and CDR2 is FQNEAQ (reference sequence). The CDR3 has 13 residues. The CDR3, as DNA: TGTGCCAGCAGCTCCGGACAGAACTACGAGCAGTACTTC. It yields the protein CASSSGQNYEQYF.

As for this clone: The same CDR3 can be traced to other DNA sequences in this sample. This chain uses TRBV2 with TRBJ2-3, with TRBD1 as a possible D gene (6 bases). V lost 1 base to trimming and J lost 4 bases, with 12 bases between them. The germline CDR1 and CDR2 sequences are SNHLY and FYNNEI. The CDR3 spans 15 residues. The chain's CDR3 is CASSEGGRGPDTQYF. The CDR3 DNA reads as TGTGCCAGCAGTGAAGGCGGCAGGGGACCAGATACGCAGTATTTT. Drawing the rest from reference TRBV2 and TRBJ2-3, the complete variable domain is EPEVTQTPSHQVTQMGQEVILRCVPISNHLYFYWYRQILGQKVEFLVSFYNNEISEKSEIFDDQFSVERPDGSNFTLKIRSTKLEDSAMYFCASSEGGRGPDTQYFGPGTRLTVL.

The rearrangement joins TRBV6-6 to TRBJ2-1; the match to TRBD2 covers 15 bases. CDR1 MNHNY and CDR2 SVGAGI come from the germline V gene (reference sequence). This CDR3 is built from 16 residues. The ends lost 0 bases at V and 15 bases at J; junction bases unmatched: 9. CDR3 bases: TGTGCCAGCAGTTACTCGACGGGACTAGCGGGAGGAGGGCGGTTCTTC. Encoded protein: CASSYSTGLAGGGRFF.

Here the CDR3 reads CASTTSGTDTQYF. The CDR3 DNA reads as TGTGCTAGCACGACTAGCGGCACAGATACGCAGTATTTT. The chain carries TRBV12-5 and TRBJ2-3; 8 bases line up with TRBD2. This CDR3 spans 13 amino acids. Germline-derived CDR1 and CDR2 are LGHNT and FRNRAP. V trimming: 9 bases; J trimming: 1 base; junction bases outside the gene matches: 3. The whole variable domain, remainder taken from reference TRBV12-5 and TRBJ2-3, is DARVTQTPRHKVTEMGQEVTMRCQPILGHNTVFWYRQTMMQGLELLAYFRNRAPLDDSGMPKDRFSAEMPDATLATLKIQPSEPRDSAVYFCASTTSGTDTQYFGPGTRLTVL.

The chain is built from TRBV3-1 (or the pseudogene TRBV3-2) and TRBJ1-1; D is possibly TRBD1 (6 bases). V lost 2 bases to trimming and J lost 10 bases, with 23 bases between them. CDR3 length equals 16 residues. From germline, CDR1 is LGHDT and CDR2 YNNKEL (reference sequence). The CDR3 bases are TGTGCCAGCAGCCAATTCGGGACATTCGTCACAAGGGGAGCTTTCTTT. Its protein is CASSQFGTFVTRGAFF.

The rearrangement joins TRBV4-2 to TRBJ2-1, with 11 bases identical to TRBD1. Germline values: CDR1 LGHNA, CDR2 YNFKEQ. The CDR3 is made up of 15 amino acids. V gave up 4 bases and J gave up 8 bases; unmatched junction bases: 7. CDR3 in amino acids: CASSRGQGAFHEQFF. In DNA, the CDR3 is TGTGCCAGCAGCCGCGGACAGGGGGCTTTTCATGAGCAGTTCTTC.

The chain joins TRBV18 to TRBJ2-7; 11 bases line up with TRBD2. CDR1 and CDR2 from the germline V gene are KGHSH and LQKENI. V gave up 3 bases and J gave up 7 bases; unmatched junction bases: 11. This CDR3 region has 16 residues. CDR3 region: CASSPGLAGGGGEQYF. DNA of the CDR3: TGTGCCAGCTCACCCGGCCTAGCGGGAGGCGGAGGAGAGCAGTACTTC.

Comment on this clone: A much larger clone lies one base from this, so it may be a read error. CDR3 in amino acids: CASSVQGHEQYF. DNA of the CDR3: TGTGCCAGCAGTGTCCAGGGCCACGAGCAGTACTTC. This chain joins TRBV28 and TRBJ2-7, with D perhaps matching TRBD1 (5 bases). V lost 5 bases to trimming and J lost 5 bases, with 10 bases between them. CDR1 and CDR2 from the germline V gene are MDHEN and SYDVKM. This CDR3 comprises 12 residues.

The genes are TRBV5-1 and TRBJ2-2; the match to TRBD2 covers 11 bases. The junction had 8 bases not matched to a gene; V was cut back by 2 bases and J by 5 bases. The CDR3 consists of 17 residues. Germline CDR1 and CDR2: SGHRS and YFSETQ. The chain's CDR3 is CASSFGFTSGRTGELFF. The CDR3, as DNA: TGCGCCAGCAGCTTCGGGTTTACTAGCGGGAGAACCGGGGAGCTGTTTTTT.

The genes are TRBV4-2 and TRBJ1-1, with a tentative D call TRBD1 (5 bases). This CDR3 comprises 16 residues. Trimming took 3 bases from V and 1 from J, leaving 15 bases between them. Germline CDR1 and CDR2: LGHNA and YNFKEQ. CDR3 coding DNA: TGTGCCAGCAGCCAGCTTCCGGGACTTACGAACACTGAAGCTTTCTTT. Protein product: CASSQLPGLTNTEAFF.

The V and J genes are TRBV24-1 and TRBJ1-2; the match to TRBD1 covers 10 bases. Losses at the gene ends were 3 bases for V and 9 bases for J; bases not matched to a gene: 6. Germline CDR1 reads KGHDR; CDR2 reads SFDVKD. The CDR3 consists of 14 residues. The CDR3 DNA reads TGTGCCACCAGTGATCCGACAGGGGGCAATAGCTACACCTTC. Translating gives CATSDPTGGNSYTF.

The V call is TRBV7-2, the J call TRBJ2-7, with 7 bases identical to TRBD1. V lost 2 bases to trimming and J lost 2 bases; unmatched junction nucleotides: 6. The CDR3 is 15 residues long. Germline V gene data show CDR1 as SGHTA and CDR2 as FQGNSA. The CDR3 is CASSLFGTATYEQYF. The CDR3 DNA reads as TGTGCCAGCAGCTTATTTGGGACAGCCACCTACGAGCAGTACTTC. Full variable domain (outside the CDR3, taken from reference TRBV7-2 and TRBJ2-7): GAGVSQSPSNKVTEKGKDVELRCDPISGHTALYWYRQSLGQGLEFLIYFQGNSAPDKSGLPSDRFSAERTGGSVSTLTIQRTQQEDSAVYLCASSLFGTATYEQYFGPGTRLTVT.

This chain links TRBV4-1 with TRBJ1-1, with D unclear. CDR3 length equals 15 residues. Germline values: CDR1 MGHRA, CDR2 YSYEKL. V lost 1 base and J 0 bases, leaving 9 bases between the germline ends. CDR3 nucleotide sequence: TGCGCCAGCAGCCAAGGTGAGGTTGTGAACACTGAAGCTTTCTTT. Its translation: CASSQGEVVNTEAFF.

The chain has TRBV29-1 and TRBJ1-1; tentative D call: TRBD1 (6 bases). Germline CDR1 is SQVTM and CDR2 is ANQGSEA. The CDR3 totals 12 residues. V was pared by 6 bases and J by 1 base, with 9 bases between. Here the CDR3 DNA reads TGCAGCGTCTGGACAGAGAACACTGAAGCTTTCTTT. Translated, it gives CSVWTENTEAFF.

As for this clone: Other nucleotide sequences from this sample produce the same CDR3. V is TRBV2 and J is TRBJ2-7, with a tentative D call TRBD2 (6 bases). Trimming took off 6 bases at V and 1 base at J, with 7 bases between the two ends. CDR3 length: 12 amino acids. From germline, CDR1 is SNHLY and CDR2 FYNNEI. The CDR3 nucleotides read TGTGCCAGCAGGGGGGGTTCCTACGAGCAGTACTTC. Its protein is CASRGGSYEQYF.

V is TRBV4-2 and J is TRBJ1-6; 11 nucleotides align to TRBD1. The CDR3 spans 17 residues. The trim removed 3 bases at V and 9 bases at J, leaving 10 bases unmatched. Per the germline V gene, CDR1 is LGHNA and CDR2 is YNFKEQ. The CDR3 is CASSQEDRGPTGSPLHF. DNA for the CDR3: TGTGCCAGCAGCCAGGAGGACAGGGGGCCAACTGGTTCACCCCTCCACTTT.

This chain connects TRBV28 to TRBJ1-1; 7 bases are shared with TRBD1. With V trimmed by 5 bases and J by 3 bases, 3 bases remained unmatched. This CDR3 has 13 amino acids. Germline CDR1 is MDHEN and CDR2 is SYDVKM. DNA of the CDR3: TGTGCCAGCAGTGGACAGGCTGACACTGAAGCTTTCTTT. Amino acid sequence: CASSGQADTEAFF.

This rearrangement joins TRBV4-1 to TRBJ1-5; no reliable D call. Per the germline V gene, CDR1 is MGHRA and CDR2 is YSYEKL. V was clipped by 3 bases and J by 1 base, with 10 bases between them. This CDR3 comprises 15 residues. Here the CDR3 DNA reads TGCGCCAGCAGCCAGACTTCAAGGAGCAATCAGCCCCAGCATTTT. Encoded protein: CASSQTSRSNQPQHF.